This TCR beta chain was found in a study of blood T cell repertoires in COVID-19 (TCRdb year 2020). Some background on the complete study: Collaborator samples came from the United States, Italy and Spain and covered acute and convalescent phases of COVID-19. The prospective study material was composed of cDNA or gDNA derived from T cells, B-cell-depleted T cells, or PBMCs. Subjects who had been exposed to COVID-19, were actively infected with it, or had recovered from it provided the deeply sampled blood TCRbeta repertoires that made up the dataset. A freely available public database, intended as a resource for researchers studying the immune response to SARS-CoV-2, is where the repertoires were released. Samples came from the ongoing ImmuneRACE study (first 160 participants) plus 1,254 subjects from 6 global collaborators. Sample metadata almost always included a de-identified subject ID, COVID-19 status, age in years and sex. Where HLA class I and class II types were available, the types were taken from metadata supplied by the sample provider, not from assay-based typing. What the work shows at the level of the full study, not this receptor alone: Clinical and demographic metadata were provided uncurated, with the amount varying by source and participant.

As for this clone: Its specific antigen is unknown. No quality values exist for individual bases; no much larger clone is one base distant.

The immunoSEQ Assay, a bias-controlled multiplex PCR, was used to amplify TCRbeta CDR3 regions from genomic DNA. The original pipeline was this. Nucleated cell counts per sample were estimated from amplification of reference gene primers within the assay. To quantify the absolute abundance of each unique TCRbeta CDR3 rearrangement, sequence reads were collapsed and filtered. For each sample, productive Simpson clonality was calculated by taking the square root of Simpson's diversity index across productive rearrangements. What TCRdb holds here is the immuneACCESS table cut down to in-frame rearrangements. Part of the clones is not present; checked against another copy, under half of the missing clones reflect an unresolved V gene, and the others are unexplained. The V and J calls and clone size were taken over from that table, and D and trimming were inferred from the DNA. Within this sample are 20,000 to 25,000 clones, with 86% of them counted one time only. Together, the top ten hold approximately 3.6% of the sample.

Each collaborating institution followed its own protocols to collect whole blood in K2EDTA tubes. For TCRbeta analysis, collaborators shipped samples as frozen whole blood, isolated PBMCs, or DNA extracted from either of those sample types. Measured from the cysteine to the phenylalanine, the CDR3 is 12 residues long. The CDR3 DNA has 36 bases and is translated from base 1. Trimming costs V 5 bases and J 2 bases, and their ends lie 10 bases apart. CDR1 and CDR2 are drawn from the germline V gene: SQVTM, ANQGSEA. The chain joins TRBV29-1 to TRBJ2-7; a tentative D call is TRBD1 (6 bases match). The sequenced sample was peripheral blood. The TCR sequence derives from a man in his fifties with active COVID-19. This receptor has the CDR3 CSVSGQPYEQYF. The DNA reads as follows: TGCAGCGTTTCTGGACAGCCCTACGAGCAGTACTTC.